This record looks at one TCR beta chain sequence and its context. Antigen unknown. The data were taken from a study of T cell responses to AZD1222 COVID-19 vaccine. This CDR3 comprises 15 residues. Trimming at V came to 7 bases and at J to 5 bases, leaving 9 bases not matched to a gene. CDR1 is SNHLY and CDR2 is FYNNEI in the germline V gene. Here immunoSEQ multiplex PCR was the method, and the copy in TCRdb shows in-frame clones only, minus some. The table records some 86,000 clones, approximately 78% of them present only once. Study-wide points: Females outnumbered males among donors, who were mostly white British; clonal diversity was possibly underestimated. None of the repertoires were sampled until the peak T cell response had passed. Baseline testing showed seropositivity in only 6 or 7 AZD1222 recipients. Nearly half of spike-specific TCRs reportedly go after variant regions that carry no mutations.

This receptor was identified in an adult in good health. The V gene is TRBV2, the J gene TRBJ1-5; 9 bases align to TRBD1. Sample: peripheral blood, taken on day 0 of AZD1222 vaccination. The CDR3 coding sequence is TGTGCCAGCACCGGGACAGGGCGGAACCATCAGCCCCAGCATTTT. This translates into CASTGTGRNHQPQHF.